The 20 T cell receptor beta chains given below trace back to one sample, sequenced in a study of beta chain features in type 1 diabetes. Reverse transcribing all isolated RNA meant expressed TCRB transcripts were sequenced. Using immunoSEQ multiplex PCR, the repertoire was profiled, and TCRdb retains in-frame clones only, with some absent. The sample carries over 150,000 clones, 10% recorded once. Their recognized antigens are unknown. Study-level results: Type 1 diabetes patients had TCRB CDR3s that were shorter (moderately but significantly so) in all four CD4+ subsets.

Sequencing was carried out using central memory CD4+ T cells from blood. Every receptor here comes from a man aged 25-40 years with type 1 diabetes.

This clone has a handful of counts. The V call is TRBV10-3, the J call TRBJ2-5; D may be TRBD2 (6 bases). The CDR3 loop spans 13 amino acids. V was pared by 8 bases and J by 1 base, with 11 bases between. Looked up from germline, CDR1 is ENHRY and CDR2 is SYGVKD. CDR3 protein: CAIALGGQETQYF. The CDR3 nucleotides read TGTGCCATCGCTCTCGGGGGCCAAGAGACCCAGTACTTC.

The chain joins TRBV7-3 to TRBJ2-5, with 7 nucleotides matching TRBD2. Trimming at V came to 5 bases and at J to 2 bases, leaving 5 bases not matched to a gene. The length of the CDR3 is 14 residues. Germline V gene data show CDR1 as SGHTA and CDR2 as FQGTGA. The CDR3 DNA reads as TGTGCCAGCAGCCCTGGGAGGGCTCAAGAGACCCAGTACTTC. Protein product: CASSPGRAQETQYF.

This clone was seen a single time. The chain links TRBV2 to TRBJ1-3; 7 positions agree with TRBD1. The CDR3 covers 16 residues. The V gene's germline CDR1 is SNHLY and CDR2 FYNNEI. Trimming at V came to 5 bases and at J to 2 bases, leaving 9 bases not matched to a gene. The chain's CDR3 is CASSKQGGMAGNTIYF. In DNA, the CDR3 is TGTGCCAGCAGTAAGCAGGGGGGCATGGCTGGAAACACCATATATTTT.

This clone was seen only a few times. This chain connects TRBV5-1 to TRBJ2-2; no clear D. Trimming cost V 5 bases and J 1 base, with 9 bases left between them. The germline CDR1 and CDR2 sequences are SGHRS and YFSETQ. CDR3 length: 14 amino acids. Here the CDR3 reads CASRVLLNTGELFF. DNA for the CDR3: TGCGCCAGCAGGGTGCTATTGAACACCGGGGAGCTGTTTTTT.

This clone was picked up a small number of times. V usage is TRBV11-3 and J usage is TRBJ2-4; 9 bases fit TRBD1. Germline CDR1 is SGHNT and CDR2 is YENEEA. The CDR3 is 15 amino acids. V shed 1 base, J shed 6 bases, and the junction held 4 bases outside the gene matches. The CDR3 DNA sequence: TGTGCCAGCAGCTTAGGGACAGGGGTAGGAAACATTCAGTACTTC. Translation: CASSLGTGVGNIQYF. Looking up the rest from reference TRBV11-3 and TRBJ2-4 gives the full variable domain: EAGVVQSPRYKIIEKKQPVAFWCNPISGHNTLYWYLQNLGQGPELLIRYENEEAVDDSQLPKDRFSAERLKGVDSTLKIQPAELGDSAVYLCASSLGTGVGNIQYFGAGTRLSVL.

This clone was seen a handful of times. This rearrangement joins TRBV7-2 to TRBJ1-2; 8 bases are shared with TRBD1. CDR1 is SGHTA and CDR2 is FQGNSA in the germline V gene. Trimming removed 3 bases from V and 10 bases from J; junction bases left unmatched: 4. The CDR3 totals 12 residues. In DNA form, the CDR3 reads TGTGCCAGCAGCTTGGACAGGGCCGACTACACCTTC. Protein sequence: CASSLDRADYTF.

The gene calls are TRBV7-3 and TRBJ2-3, with 9 positions matching TRBD2. J gave up 3 bases and V 5 bases, and 9 bases lay outside the gene matches. Germline assignment: CDR1 SGHTA and CDR2 FQGTGA. This CDR3 comprises 16 residues. DNA of the CDR3: TGTGCCAGCAGCCAAACGGCGGGAGGGCCGACAGATACGCAGTATTTT. Its protein is CASSQTAGGPTDTQYF.

The sample holds a few counts of this clone. The chain links TRBV5-1 to TRBJ2-1; D is ambiguous. V was shortened by 2 bases and J by 0 bases, with 9 bases between the two germline ends. Per germline, CDR1 SGHRS and CDR2 YFSETQ. The CDR3 is made up of 15 amino acids. The CDR3 loop is CASSLSADSYNEQFF. For the CDR3, the DNA is TGCGCCAGCAGCTTATCCGCGGACTCCTACAATGAGCAGTTCTTC.

This clone has a handful of counts. The chain is built from TRBV2 and TRBJ2-3; D remains ambiguous. V gave up 2 bases and J gave up 8 bases, with 17 bases separating them. The CDR3 is 15 amino acids. Germline loops: CDR1 SNHLY, CDR2 FYNNEI. The CDR3: CASSERVVGGGTQYF. CDR3 bases: TGTGCCAGCAGTGAACGGGTAGTTGGCGGTGGTACGCAGTATTTT. The full variable domain, rest sourced from reference TRBV2 and TRBJ2-3, is EPEVTQTPSHQVTQMGQEVILRCVPISNHLYFYWYRQILGQKVEFLVSFYNNEISEKSEIFDDQFSVERPDGSNFTLKIRSTKLEDSAMYFCASSERVVGGGTQYFGPGTRLTVL.

This sequence joins TRBV2 and TRBJ1-4, with TRBD1 matching over 9 bases. CDR1 and CDR2 from the germline V gene are SNHLY and FYNNEI. The CDR3 loop spans 15 amino acids. The V segment lost 7 bases and the J segment 7 bases; nucleotides outside the gene matches: 10. CDR3 nucleotide sequence: TGTGCCAGCAACACAGGGGGCAGATGGGGTGAAAAACTGTTTTTT. Residues: CASNTGGRWGEKLFF.

V is TRBV15 and J is TRBJ2-3, with D perhaps TRBD2 (5 bases). V gave up 5 bases and J gave up 7 bases, with 16 bases separating them. The CDR3 has 14 amino acids. The V gene's germline CDR1 is LNHNV and CDR2 YYDKDF (reference sequence). The CDR3 region is CATSERRDQNTQYF. Here the CDR3 DNA reads TGTGCCACCAGCGAGCGGAGAGATCAAAATACGCAGTATTTT.

The chain joins TRBV18 to TRBJ2-5; no clear D gene. The V gene lost 2 bases and the J gene lost 3 bases, with 10 bases spanning the gap. CDR3 size: 14 residues. Germline V lookup: CDR1 KGHSH, CDR2 LQKENI. CDR3 sequence reads: CASSPSSAEETQYF. The CDR3 region has the DNA TGTGCCAGCTCACCAAGCAGCGCAGAAGAGACCCAGTACTTC.

This chain links TRBV7-3 with TRBJ2-1, with a weak D call TRBD2 (5 bases). V was cut by 2 bases and J by 0 bases, with 14 bases left in between. The CDR3 spans 17 residues. Germline-derived CDR1 and CDR2 are SGHTA and FQGTGA. This CDR3 reads CASSLRPGRSSYNEQFF. The CDR3 nucleotides read TGTGCCAGCAGCTTACGCCCGGGGAGAAGCTCCTACAATGAGCAGTTCTTC.

This clone has only a few counts. This rearrangement joins TRBV7-9 to TRBJ2-2; 8 bases align to TRBD2. Trimming took 5 bases from V and 6 from J; bases not matched to a gene: 8. The germline CDR1 and CDR2 sequences are SEHNR and FQNEAQ (reference sequence). This CDR3 is built from 15 residues. The CDR3 reads CASSPLAGGAGELFF. DNA for the CDR3: TGTGCCAGCAGCCCCTTGGCGGGAGGAGCCGGGGAGCTGTTTTTT.

There are a few counts of this clone. The chain combines TRBV29-1 with TRBJ2-7; 7 bases are a match to TRBD1. V lost 6 bases to trimming and J lost 2 bases; unmatched junction nucleotides: 4. The length of the CDR3 is 12 residues. Germline CDR1 and CDR2: SQVTM and ANQGSEA. The DNA for the CDR3 is TGCAGCGTAAGACAGGGACCCTACGAGCAGTACTTC. Its translation: CSVRQGPYEQYF.

This clone was counted a few times. The rearrangement uses TRBV5-1 and TRBJ1-3; D is uncertain. The germline V gene has CDR1 SGHRS and CDR2 YFSETQ. Trimming removed 0 bases at V and 0 bases at J, with 7 bases between. This CDR3 is built from 15 residues. The DNA for the CDR3 is TGCGCCAGCAGCTTGGCCGGGATCTCTGGAAACACCATATATTTT. This gives the protein CASSLAGISGNTIYF.

The chain joins TRBV7-2 to TRBJ2-2; 8 nucleotides line up with TRBD2. Germline V lookup: CDR1 SGHTA, CDR2 FQGNSA. V lost 6 bases and J lost 2; bases outside the gene matches: 8. This CDR3 contains 16 residues. Here the CDR3 reads CASRPPSGLNTGELFF. CDR3 nucleotide sequence: TGTGCCAGCAGGCCCCCTAGCGGGCTAAACACCGGGGAGCTGTTTTTT.

The chain is built from TRBV5-1 and TRBJ2-1, with TRBD2 matching over 8 bases. Germline trimming cut 3 bases from V and 2 bases from J; bases unmatched to any gene: 13. The CDR3 loop spans 18 amino acids. Per the germline V gene, CDR1 is SGHRS and CDR2 is YFSETQ. The CDR3 DNA is TGCGCCAGCAGCTCGAATACCCTCAGCGGGAGCCCCTACAATGAGCAGTTCTTC. Its translation: CASSSNTLSGSPYNEQFF. The complete variable domain, with remaining parts taken from reference TRBV5-1 and TRBJ2-1, reads KAGVTQTPRYLIKTRGQQVTLSCSPISGHRSVSWYQQTPGQGLQFLFEYFSETQRNKGNFPGRFSGRQFSNSRSEMNVSTLELGDSALYLCASSSNTLSGSPYNEQFFGPGTRLTVL.

This clone was recorded a few times. CDR3 coding DNA: TGTGCCAGCACTACCCAAGAGACCCAGTACTTC. As protein: CASTTQETQYF. The gene calls are TRBV2 and TRBJ2-5; D is uncertain. Germline values: CDR1 SNHLY, CDR2 FYNNEI. There are 11 residues in the CDR3. Trimming stripped 7 bases from V and 1 base from J, with 4 bases between. Full variable domain (missing parts from reference TRBV2 and TRBJ2-5): EPEVTQTPSHQVTQMGQEVILRCVPISNHLYFYWYRQILGQKVEFLVSFYNNEISEKSEIFDDQFSVERPDGSNFTLKIRSTKLEDSAMYFCASTTQETQYFGPGTRLLVL.

V is TRBV30 and J is TRBJ2-2; TRBD1 aligns across 10 bases. Germline-derived CDR1 and CDR2 are GTSNPN and SVGIG (reference sequence). The CDR3 runs 15 residues. V was pared by 2 bases and J by 7 bases, with 7 bases of the junction left unmatched. As DNA, the CDR3 is TGTGCCTGGAGTCCCCCGGGACAGGGGTTCGGGGAGCTGTTTTTT. Its protein is CAWSPPGQGFGELFF. Full variable domain (outside the CDR3, taken from reference TRBV30 and TRBJ2-2): SQTIHQWPATLVQPVGSPLSLECTVEGTSNPNLYWYRQAAGRGLQLLFYSVGIGQISSEVPQNLSASRPQDRQFILSSKKLLLSDSGFYLCAWSPPGQGFGELFFGEGSRLTVL.